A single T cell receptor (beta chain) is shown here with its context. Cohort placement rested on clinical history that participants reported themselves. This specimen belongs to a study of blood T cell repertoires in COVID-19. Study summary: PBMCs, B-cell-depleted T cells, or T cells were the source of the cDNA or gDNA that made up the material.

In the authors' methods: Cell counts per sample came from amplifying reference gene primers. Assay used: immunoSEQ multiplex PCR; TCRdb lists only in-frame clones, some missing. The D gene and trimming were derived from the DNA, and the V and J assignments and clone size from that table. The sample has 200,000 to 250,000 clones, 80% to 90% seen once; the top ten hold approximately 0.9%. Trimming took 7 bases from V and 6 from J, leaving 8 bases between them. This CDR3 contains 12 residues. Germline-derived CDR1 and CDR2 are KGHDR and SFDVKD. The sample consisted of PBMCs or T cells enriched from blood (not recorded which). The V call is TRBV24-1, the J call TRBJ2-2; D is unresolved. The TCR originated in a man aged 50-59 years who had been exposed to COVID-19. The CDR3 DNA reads TGTGCCACCAGCCACAAATCCGGGGAGCTGTTTTTT. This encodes CATSHKSGELFF.